This T cell receptor beta chain appears in the sequencing data of a study of siplizumab effects on memory and regulatory T cells. This clone has a single count. Germline V CDR1 and CDR2: SEHNR, FQNEAQ (reference sequence). The V segment lost 5 bases and the J segment 0 bases; nucleotides outside the gene matches: 15. The CDR3 spans 19 residues. Profiled with immunoSEQ multiplex PCR; TCRdb holds only in-frame clones, not every one. Of 75,000 to 100,000 clones listed, about 94% were seen once; the top ten hold around 1.5%. The sequencing input was non-Treg CD4+ T cells sorted from blood. The chain joins TRBV7-9 to TRBJ2-2; 7 bases are a match to TRBD1. The sequence derives from a human donor in good health. CDR3 DNA sequence: TGTGCCAGCAGCCAACCAAGGGGGCAACCCGTCGCGAACACCGGGGAGCTGTTTTTT. It is translated as CASSQPRGQPVANTGELFF.